This record covers a single T cell receptor beta chain. No antigen is known for it. This CDR3 comprises 12 residues. Trimming stripped 7 bases from V and 4 bases from J, with 7 bases between. Germline V gives CDR1 SEHNR, CDR2 FQNEAQ (reference sequence). The data originate from a study of cytomegalovirus exposure and HLA in healthy donors. It was with 60 Vbeta and 13 Jbeta primers that the PCR ran. The repertoire was sequenced with immunoSEQ multiplex PCR; TCRdb's copy has only in-frame clones and lacks some. The sample lists about 170,000 clones, 82% seen once, with about 1.6% in the top ten. Study-level results: In a later analysis, a missense DCLRE1C variant was linked to TCR beta V- and J-gene trimming. Most TCR sequences proved rare, with some public TCRs found in many donors. Among TCR beta chains, those listed as cytomegalovirus-associated numbered some 170. The authors considered a cluster of highly shared sequence variants likely to be a sequencing artifact.

The TCR comes from a girl between 5 and 17 years old in good health and CMV-seropositive. The rearrangement links TRBV7-9 to TRBJ1-4; D possibly corresponds to TRBD1 (5 bases). The sample taken for sequencing was PBMCs. The CDR3 here is CASTGLNEKLFF. In DNA, the CDR3 is TGTGCCAGCACAGGGCTTAATGAAAAACTGTTTTTT.